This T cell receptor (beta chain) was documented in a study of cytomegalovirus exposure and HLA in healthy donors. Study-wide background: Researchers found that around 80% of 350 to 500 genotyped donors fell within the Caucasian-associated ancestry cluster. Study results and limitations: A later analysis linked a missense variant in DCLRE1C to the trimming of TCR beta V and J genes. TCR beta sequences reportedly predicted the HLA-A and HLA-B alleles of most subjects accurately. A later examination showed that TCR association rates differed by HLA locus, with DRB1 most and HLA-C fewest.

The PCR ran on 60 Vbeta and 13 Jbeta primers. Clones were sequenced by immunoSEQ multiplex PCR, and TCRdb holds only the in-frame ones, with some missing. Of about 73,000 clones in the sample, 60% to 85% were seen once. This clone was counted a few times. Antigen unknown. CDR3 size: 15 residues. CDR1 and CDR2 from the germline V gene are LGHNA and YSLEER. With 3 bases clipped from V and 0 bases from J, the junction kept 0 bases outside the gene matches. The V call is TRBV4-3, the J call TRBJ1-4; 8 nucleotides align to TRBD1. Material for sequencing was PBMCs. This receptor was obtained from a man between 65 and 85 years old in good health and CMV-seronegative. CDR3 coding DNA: TGCGCCAGCAGCCAGGACAGGGCAACTAATGAAAAACTGTTTTTT. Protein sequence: CASSQDRATNEKLFF.